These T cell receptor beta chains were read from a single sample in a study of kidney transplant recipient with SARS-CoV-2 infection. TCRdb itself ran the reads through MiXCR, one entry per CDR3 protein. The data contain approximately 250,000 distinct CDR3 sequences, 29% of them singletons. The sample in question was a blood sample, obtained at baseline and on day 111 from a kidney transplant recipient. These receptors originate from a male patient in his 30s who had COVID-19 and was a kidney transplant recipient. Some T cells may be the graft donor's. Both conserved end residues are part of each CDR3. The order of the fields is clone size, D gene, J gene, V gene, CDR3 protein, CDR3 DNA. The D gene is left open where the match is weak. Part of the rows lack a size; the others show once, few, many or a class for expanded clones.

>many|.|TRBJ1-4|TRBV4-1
CASSQGRQERTNEKLFF
TGCGCCAGCAGCCAAGGAAGACAGGAGCGAACTAATGAAAAACTGTTTTTT
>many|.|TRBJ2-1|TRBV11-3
CASSSGDNEQFF
TGTGCCAGCAGCTCAGGGGACAATGAGCAGTTCTTC
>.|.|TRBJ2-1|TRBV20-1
CSAMPSSGSYNEQFF
TGCAGTGCTATGCCTAGCTCCGGATCCTACAATGAGCAGTTCTTC
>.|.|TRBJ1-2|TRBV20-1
CSARELRDGGYLNYGYTF
TGCAGTGCTAGAGAACTCCGGGACGGGGGATACCTTAACTATGGCTACACCTTC
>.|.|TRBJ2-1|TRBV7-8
CASSALGENNEQFF
TGTGCCAGCAGCGCCCTGGGGGAGAACAATGAGCAGTTCTTC
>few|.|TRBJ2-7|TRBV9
CASSVEGVPPYEQYF
TGTGCCAGCAGCGTAGAGGGGGTCCCCCCCTACGAGCAGTACTTC
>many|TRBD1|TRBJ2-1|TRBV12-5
CASVPGQAVSEQFF
TGTGCTAGTGTTCCGGGACAGGCAGTCAGTGAGCAGTTCTTC
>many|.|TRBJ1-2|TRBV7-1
CASSDLNHEGKTYGYTF
TGTGCCAGCAGCGATTTAAATCACGAGGGAAAGACCTATGGCTACACCTTC
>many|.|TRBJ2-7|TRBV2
CASILGRNNYEQYF
TGTGCCAGCATATTAGGACGAAATAATTACGAGCAGTACTTC
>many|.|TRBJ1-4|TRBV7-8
CASSPRGLNEKLFF
TGTGCCAGCAGCCCACGGGGCCTTAATGAAAAACTGTTTTTT
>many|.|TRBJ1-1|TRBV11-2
CASRFRVDTEAFF
TGTGCCAGCAGATTCAGGGTTGACACTGAAGCTTTCTTT
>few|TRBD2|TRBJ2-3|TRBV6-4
CASSLSGIPTDTQYF
TGTGCCAGCAGTCTTAGCGGGATCCCGACAGATACGCAGTATTTT
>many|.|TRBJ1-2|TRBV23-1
CASSFNGLRRKTYGYTF
TGCGCCAGCAGTTTCAACGGGCTACGCAGAAAGACCTATGGCTACACCTTC
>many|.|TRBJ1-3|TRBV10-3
CAISETRGSGNTIYF
TGTGCCATCAGTGAGACTCGGGGGTCTGGAAACACCATATATTTT
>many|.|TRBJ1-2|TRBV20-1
CSARPQLYGYTF
TGCAGTGCTCGGCCGCAATTGTATGGCTACACCTTC
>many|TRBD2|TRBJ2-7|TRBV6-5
CASSYSRLAGGTATGYEQYF
TGTGCCAGCAGTTACTCGAGGCTAGCGGGAGGCACAGCCACAGGCTACGAGCAGTACTTC
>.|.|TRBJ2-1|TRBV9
CASSVEGYEQFF
TGTGCCAGCAGCGTAGAAGGGTATGAGCAGTTCTTC
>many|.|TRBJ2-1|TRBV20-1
CSASPIRRGVDEQFF
TGCAGTGCTAGCCCCATAAGGAGGGGGGTCGATGAGCAGTTCTTC
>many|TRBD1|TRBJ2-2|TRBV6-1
CASSELPGQGPTGELFF
TGTGCCAGCAGTGAACTCCCAGGACAGGGGCCCACCGGGGAGCTGTTTTTT